These 30 T cell receptor beta chains were sequenced from one sample in a study of lymphopenia after photon versus proton radiotherapy. Sequencing used immunoSEQ multiplex PCR; TCRdb keeps in-frame clones, though not all of them. The sample lists tens of thousands of clones, roughly 86% occurring once. The sequences come from peripheral blood, collected from a patient treated with photon-based radiotherapy. Source of these receptors: a man aged 40-49 years with gastric cancer.

V is TRBV9 and J is TRBJ2-3; the match to TRBD2 covers 7 bases. The CDR3 runs 16 residues. The V and J ends lost 3 bases and 5 bases, in that order; junction bases with no gene match: 12. Per the germline V gene, CDR1 is SGDLS and CDR2 is YYNGEE. The CDR3, as DNA: TGTGCCAGCAGCGAACTGGGAGGGGCAGATAAAGATACGCAGTATTTT. This translates into CASSELGGADKDTQYF.

The V and J genes are TRBV5-4 and TRBJ2-7, with a weak D call TRBD2 (5 bases). V was cut by 4 bases and J by 1 base, with 15 bases left in between. Per germline, CDR1 SGHNT and CDR2 YYREEE (reference sequence). This CDR3 spans 15 amino acids. Written as DNA, the CDR3 is TGTGCCAGCAGCCCGAGTCCTCGGAGGTCCTACGAGCAGTACTTC. The encoded protein is CASSPSPRRSYEQYF.

The chain is built from TRBV14 and TRBJ1-6; no reliable D call. CDR3 size: 13 residues. Germline assignment: CDR1 SGHDN and CDR2 FVKESK. V was trimmed by 6 bases and J by 4 bases, leaving 7 bases between them. Written as DNA, the CDR3 is TGTGCCAGCAGTCTTCAATATAATTCACCCCTCCACTTT. Amino acid sequence: CASSLQYNSPLHF.

The chain couples TRBV5-1 to TRBJ1-6; 7 bases fit TRBD1. The CDR3 sequence is 16 residues long. In germline, CDR1 is SGHRS, CDR2 YFSETQ. V shed 0 bases and J 8 bases; nucleotides not matched to a gene: 8. The CDR3 is CASSLVPGGADSPLHF. CDR3 nucleotides: TGCGCCAGCAGCTTGGTTCCAGGGGGAGCGGATTCACCCCTCCACTTT.

The chain joins TRBV18 to TRBJ1-5, with D maybe TRBD1 (6 bases). V was trimmed by 6 bases and J by 2 bases, leaving 14 bases between them. The CDR3 spans 15 residues. Germline CDR1 and CDR2: KGHSH and LQKENI. CDR3 DNA: TGTGCCAGCTCGCCTACAGGGAATGGCAATCAGCCCCAGCATTTT. It specifies CASSPTGNGNQPQHF.

This clone was seen a few times. V is TRBV2 and J is TRBJ1-2, with a possible D match to TRBD1 (6 bases). Looked up from germline, CDR1 is SNHLY and CDR2 is FYNNEI. The ends were cut back, 1 base at V and 8 bases at J, with 8 bases in the middle. The CDR3 extends over 12 amino acids. CDR3 in amino acids: CASSEGDRGYTF. In nucleotides, the CDR3 is TGTGCCAGCAGTGAAGGAGACAGGGGCTACACCTTC.

The rearrangement joins TRBV30 to TRBJ1-5; D remains ambiguous. The CDR3 contains 13 residues. Germline V gives CDR1 GTSNPN, CDR2 SVGIG (reference sequence). The V and J ends lost 0 bases and 9 bases respectively, with 12 bases between them. CDR3 coding DNA: TGTGCCTGGAGTGTGTCCGACGTCGGGCCCCAGCATTTT. Translating gives CAWSVSDVGPQHF.

V and J are TRBV15 and TRBJ2-1; TRBD1 aligns across 11 bases. Losses at the gene ends were 1 base for V and 6 bases for J; bases not matched to a gene: 2. The V gene's germline CDR1 is LNHNV and CDR2 YYDKDF (reference sequence). CDR3 length: 15 amino acids. The CDR3 DNA is TGTGCCACCAGCAGAGTAGGGACAGGGGGCAATGAGCAGTTCTTC. This encodes CATSRVGTGGNEQFF.

The J gene is TRBJ2-2, the V gene TRBV19; tentatively, D is TRBD1 or TRBD2 (6 bases each). This CDR3 is 17 amino acids long. Germline values: CDR1 LNHDA, CDR2 SQIVND (reference sequence). The V end was cut by 4 bases, the J end by 6 bases, with 21 bases between. The CDR3 loop reads CASSTGRGGKGAGELFF. The CDR3 nucleotides are TGTGCCAGTAGTACCGGGAGAGGGGGAAAGGGCGCCGGGGAGCTGTTTTTT.

The V gene is TRBV19, the J gene TRBJ1-4, with unresolved D. V gave up 5 bases and J gave up 2 bases, with 15 bases separating them. The CDR3 consists of 16 residues. In germline, CDR1 is LNHDA, CDR2 SQIVND (reference sequence). The CDR3 nucleotides are TGTGCCAGTAGTCCCCGGACCACAAGGACTAATGAAAAACTGTTTTTT. Its protein is CASSPRTTRTNEKLFF.

The J gene is TRBJ1-6, the V gene TRBV28; D is undetermined. The CDR3 runs 18 residues. Germline-derived CDR1 and CDR2 are MDHEN and SYDVKM. Trimming took off 3 bases at V and 6 bases at J, with 21 bases between the two ends. CDR3 DNA sequence: TGTGCCAGCAGTTTCCCCCCCTCGGGGAGGGCGGGTAATTCACCCCTCCACTTT. This translates into CASSFPPSGRAGNSPLHF.

The chain joins TRBV4-1 to TRBJ2-2; D gene ambiguous. The germline V gene has CDR1 MGHRA and CDR2 YSYEKL. The CDR3 covers 15 residues. Between the trimmed V and J ends, which lost 0 bases and 4 bases, there was a span of 9 bases. CDR3 residues: CASSQDGKVTGELFF. The CDR3 DNA reads as TGCGCCAGCAGCCAAGATGGTAAGGTCACCGGGGAGCTGTTTTTT.

Here the CDR3 DNA reads TGTGCCAGCTCAACCGGACAGATCAGCTTTGGCTACACCTTC. Protein: CASSTGQISFGYTF. The chain has TRBV18 and TRBJ1-2; maybe TRBD1 (6 bases). The CDR3 runs to 14 residues. V was shortened by 5 bases and J by 7 bases, with 17 bases between the two germline ends. Germline CDR1 KGHSH, CDR2 LQKENI.

The chain uses TRBV28 and TRBJ2-2; no clear D gene. Germline CDR1 is MDHEN and CDR2 is SYDVKM. V was trimmed by 3 bases and J by 0 bases, leaving 8 bases between them. The CDR3 runs to 15 residues. The CDR3 DNA reads as TGTGCCAGCAGTTTGGGGTTCGCGAACACCGGGGAGCTGTTTTTT. This sequence encodes CASSLGFANTGELFF.

The J gene is TRBJ1-1, the V gene TRBV5-6, with D perhaps matching TRBD1 (6 bases). Germline values: CDR1 SGHDT, CDR2 YYEEEE. The CDR3 contains 15 residues. The V and J ends lost 1 base and 10 bases respectively, with 20 bases between them. The chain's CDR3 is CASSLSTGGARAAFF. The CDR3 DNA sequence: TGTGCCAGCAGCTTGTCTACCGGGGGGGCCAGGGCAGCTTTCTTT.

The genes are TRBV9 and TRBJ2-3; 8 positions match TRBD2. The trim removed 4 bases at V and 2 bases at J, leaving 9 bases unmatched. The CDR3 contains 16 residues. CDR1 is SGDLS, CDR2 YYNGEE, per germline. The CDR3 here is CASSLRGSGDTDTQYF. The CDR3 DNA follows: TGTGCCAGCAGCCTACGTGGTAGCGGGGACACAGATACGCAGTATTTT.

The rearrangement links TRBV5-8 to TRBJ1-5, with 9 bases identical to TRBD1. This CDR3 is built from 15 residues. Germline V lookup: CDR1 SGHTS, CDR2 YDEGEE. Trimming took 2 bases from V and 4 from J; bases not matched to a gene: 4. The CDR3 coding sequence is TGTGCCAGCAGCTTCGGGACAGGGAGGAATCAGCCCCAGCATTTT. This codes for CASSFGTGRNQPQHF.

V and J are TRBV18 and TRBJ1-4; weak D call: TRBD1 (5 bases). V lost 3 bases to trimming and J lost 4 bases, with 12 bases between them. The CDR3 sequence is 15 residues long. Germline CDR1 reads KGHSH; CDR2 reads LQKENI. CDR3 region: CASSPEGPYNEKLFF. In DNA form, the CDR3 reads TGTGCCAGCTCACCCGAGGGGCCATATAATGAAAAACTGTTTTTT.

As for this clone: In the same sample, other DNA sequences code for this CDR3. The chain is built from TRBV5-6 and TRBJ1-6; tentatively, D is TRBD1 (5 bases). This CDR3 region has 14 residues. With 0 bases removed from V and 6 bases from J, the gap between germline ends came to 7 bases. Germline lookup yields CDR1 SGHDT and CDR2 YYEEEE. The CDR3 sequence: CASSLGQTNSPLHF. The CDR3 coding sequence is TGTGCCAGCAGCTTGGGACAGACTAATTCACCCCTCCACTTT.

V usage is TRBV7-3 and J usage is TRBJ2-1; 13 bases agree with TRBD2. Germline values: CDR1 SGHTA, CDR2 FQGTGA. J gave up 6 bases and V 1 base, and 9 bases lay outside the gene matches. The CDR3 contains 18 residues. The CDR3 DNA reads TGTGCCAGCAGCTTAATGGGACTAGCGGGGCAGAAGACCAATGAGCAGTTCTTC. Its protein is CASSLMGLAGQKTNEQFF.

V usage is TRBV9 and J usage is TRBJ1-2; 10 nucleotides agree with TRBD1. The CDR3 loop spans 15 amino acids. CDR1 is SGDLS and CDR2 is YYNGEE in the germline V gene. The ends lost 4 bases at V and 3 bases at J; junction bases unmatched: 6. The CDR3 loop reads CASSKGQGGYYGYTF. The CDR3 DNA reads as TGTGCCAGCAGCAAAGGACAGGGGGGGTACTATGGCTACACCTTC.

The chain employs TRBV19 and TRBJ1-4; maybe TRBD1 (5 bases). The V gene's germline CDR1 is LNHDA and CDR2 SQIVND (reference sequence). The CDR3 contains 14 residues. Trimming took 9 bases from V and 4 from J, leaving 15 bases between them. CDR3 loop: CASLAGTVNEKLFF. In DNA, the CDR3 is TGTGCCAGCCTGGCCGGGACGGTTAATGAAAAACTGTTTTTT.

The V call is TRBV5-1, the J call TRBJ2-3; TRBD1 agrees at 7 bases. Germline V gene sequence: CDR1 SGHRS, CDR2 YFSETQ. After removal of 0 bases from V and 5 bases from J, the junction contained 9 bases not matched to a gene. This CDR3 region has 16 residues. DNA of the CDR3: TGCGCCAGCAGCTTGGAACAGGGGAAAGGTGGAGATACGCAGTATTTT. Amino acid sequence: CASSLEQGKGGDTQYF.

The chain employs TRBV9 and TRBJ2-1; D is possibly TRBD2 (5 bases). CDR1 is SGDLS, CDR2 YYNGEE, per germline. The V gene lost 0 bases and the J gene lost 10 bases, with 11 bases spanning the gap. The CDR3 covers 13 residues. The CDR3 here is CASSVGSSREQFF. In nucleotides, the CDR3 is TGTGCCAGCAGCGTAGGGTCTAGCCGAGAGCAGTTCTTC.

The V gene is TRBV10-3, the J gene TRBJ2-1; TRBD1 agrees at 7 bases. The J segment lost 3 bases and the V segment lost 8 bases, leaving 4 bases of the junction unmatched. CDR1 and CDR2 from the germline V gene are ENHRY and SYGVKD. This CDR3 comprises 13 residues. CDR3 in DNA: TGTGCCATCTCTTGGACAGGCTACAATGAGCAGTTCTTC. It translates to CAISWTGYNEQFF.

The chain employs TRBV27 and TRBJ1-6, with a tentative D call TRBD1 (6 bases). V was pared by 3 bases and J by 0 bases, with 12 bases between. CDR1 is MNHEY and CDR2 is SMNVEV in the germline V gene (reference sequence). The CDR3 has 17 amino acids. CDR3 sequence: CASSFQGPSSYNSPLHF. The DNA of the CDR3 is TGTGCCAGCAGTTTTCAGGGGCCGAGCTCCTATAATTCACCCCTCCACTTT.

A word on this clone: Different DNA sequences within this sample yield the same CDR3. The chain carries TRBV6-5 and TRBJ1-5, with no clear D. The V end was cut by 2 bases, the J end by 0 bases, with 5 bases between. This CDR3 has 14 residues. Germline lookup yields CDR1 MNHEY and CDR2 SVGAGI. The CDR3 reads CASSYDPSNQPQHF. As DNA, the CDR3 is TGTGCCAGCAGTTACGACCCTAGCAATCAGCCCCAGCATTTT.

V gene TRBV11-2 combines with J gene TRBJ2-5, with D perhaps matching TRBD1 or TRBD2 (5 bases each). The V end lost 5 bases, the J end lost 0 bases, and 10 bases lay between the germline ends. From germline, CDR1 is SGHAT and CDR2 FQNNGV. This CDR3 spans 14 amino acids. CDR3 sequence: CASSQGRNQETQYF. CDR3 coding DNA: TGTGCCAGCAGCCAGGGACGGAACCAAGAGACCCAGTACTTC.

The V call is TRBV11-2, the J call TRBJ2-2, with unresolved D. V was cut by 6 bases and J by 1 base, with 9 bases left in between. The CDR3 has 14 amino acids. Germline values: CDR1 SGHAT, CDR2 FQNNGV. As DNA, the CDR3 is TGTGCCAGCAGGGCCCAATTGAACACCGGGGAGCTGTTTTTT. Translated: CASRAQLNTGELFF.

The table lists this clone with a few counts. The V gene is TRBV4-2, the J gene TRBJ1-6; D remains unclear. CDR1 LGHNA and CDR2 YNFKEQ come from the germline V gene. The CDR3 spans 13 residues. V lost 2 bases, J lost 2 bases, and 1 base lay in between. CDR3 DNA sequence: TGTGCCAGCAGCCAAACCTATAATTCACCCCTCCACTTT. Encoded protein: CASSQTYNSPLHF.